The T cell receptor beta chain under discussion was sequenced for a study of T cells of healthy individuals. TCRdb used MiXCR to reprocess the 5' RACE reads, holding one entry per CDR3 protein. This table holds more than 60,000 distinct CDR3 sequences, 15% to 20% found once. V gave up 0 bases and J gave up 10 bases, with 10 bases separating them. Germline loops: CDR1 DFQATT, CDR2 SNEGSKA (reference sequence). This CDR3 spans 13 amino acids. This chain connects TRBV20-1 to TRBJ1-6; D may be TRBD1 (5 bases). This receptor was taken from a human donor in good health. The CDR3 bases are TGCAGTGCTAGAGACAGGGAGGAGTCACCCCTCCACTTT. This translates into CSARDREESPLHF.